This T cell receptor beta chain is from a study of T cells after yellow fever vaccination. Looking at the study overall: Researchers used SMART-Seq v4 Ultra Low Input to prepare fractions that had low cell numbers. Study-level points and caveats: Post-booster repertoires again held most primary-vaccination clones (approximately 96% CD4, 75% to 90% CD8).

Trimming removed 4 bases from V and 3 bases from J, with 17 bases in between. From germline, CDR1 is SGHKS and CDR2 YYEKEE (reference sequence). CDR3 length: 16 amino acids. This clonotype came up many times. Its antigen is unidentified. TCRdb reprocessed the 5' RACE reads via MiXCR and lists one record per CDR3 protein. The sample lists 500,000 to 650,000 distinct CDR3 sequences; 17% were seen once. The genes are TRBV5-5 and TRBJ2-1, with D possibly called TRBD1 or TRBD2 (6 bases each). Sequences were derived from PBMCs, sampled about 5 days after the first yellow fever vaccination. This clonotype originated in a young man who received the YFV17D yellow fever vaccine. The CDR3 nucleotides are TGTGCCAGCAGCGATATGGGGGCGGGACACTACAATGAGCAGTTCTTC. Amino acids: CASSDMGAGHYNEQFF.